This T cell receptor beta chain appears in the sequencing data of a study of shared clonotypes between healthy human individuals. Study summary: Per donor, CD8 memory used one plate, CD8 naive used two, CD4 memory used three and CD4 naive used three.

The naive CD8 subset, CD45RO-negative cells positively selected for CCR7, excluded terminally differentiated effector memory CD45RA+ cells. Donation came from healthy HIV-negative adults that had no recent acute infections or vaccinations. Using immunoSEQ multiplex PCR, the repertoire was profiled, and TCRdb retains in-frame clones only, with some absent. The top ten clones hold roughly 1.7% of a sample with roughly 2.1 million clones, about 93% of them seen once. In germline, CDR1 is SGHDT, CDR2 YYEEEE. The germline V and J ends were trimmed by 3 bases and 1 base, with 13 bases remaining between them. The length of the CDR3 is 16 residues.

The chain joins TRBV5-6 to TRBJ2-2; D remains unclear. Sample: naive CD8+ T cells from PBMCs. The sequence was obtained from a man aged 18 to 30 in good health. Some clones in this sample may be carry-over from other donors' samples. The CDR3 protein is CASSSVFILNTGELFF. The CDR3 DNA sequence: TGTGCCAGCAGCTCGGTCTTCATATTGAACACCGGGGAGCTGTTTTTT. Full variable domain (remainder filled in from reference TRBV5-6 and TRBJ2-2): DAGVTQSPTHLIKTRGQQVTLRCSPKSGHDTVSWYQQALGQGPQFIFQYYEEEERQRGNFPDRFSGHQFPNYSSELNVNALLLGDSALYLCASSSVFILNTGELFFGEGSRLTVL.